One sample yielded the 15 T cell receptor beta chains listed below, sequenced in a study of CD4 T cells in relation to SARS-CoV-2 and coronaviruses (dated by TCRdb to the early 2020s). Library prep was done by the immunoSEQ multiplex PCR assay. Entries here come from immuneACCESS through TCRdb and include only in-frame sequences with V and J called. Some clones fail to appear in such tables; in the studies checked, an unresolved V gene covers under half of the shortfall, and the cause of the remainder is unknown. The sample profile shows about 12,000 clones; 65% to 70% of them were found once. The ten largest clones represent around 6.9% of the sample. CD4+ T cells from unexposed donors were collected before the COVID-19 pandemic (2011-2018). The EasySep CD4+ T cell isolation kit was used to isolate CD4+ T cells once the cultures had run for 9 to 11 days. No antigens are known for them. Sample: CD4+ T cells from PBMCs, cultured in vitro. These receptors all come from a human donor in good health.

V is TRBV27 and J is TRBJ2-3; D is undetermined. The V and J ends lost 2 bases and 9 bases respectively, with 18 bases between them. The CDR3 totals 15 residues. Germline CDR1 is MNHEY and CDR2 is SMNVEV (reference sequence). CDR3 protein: CASSLGGPSAGTQYF. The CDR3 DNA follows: TGTGCCAGCAGTTTAGGTGGTCCTTCCGCCGGAACGCAGTATTTT.

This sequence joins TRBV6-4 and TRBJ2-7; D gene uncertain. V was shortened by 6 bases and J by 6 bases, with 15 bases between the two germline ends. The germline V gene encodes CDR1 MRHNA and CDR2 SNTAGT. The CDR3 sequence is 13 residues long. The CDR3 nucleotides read TGTGCCAGCAGCTACCAGCCCATGGGCGAGCAGTACTTC. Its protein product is CASSYQPMGEQYF.

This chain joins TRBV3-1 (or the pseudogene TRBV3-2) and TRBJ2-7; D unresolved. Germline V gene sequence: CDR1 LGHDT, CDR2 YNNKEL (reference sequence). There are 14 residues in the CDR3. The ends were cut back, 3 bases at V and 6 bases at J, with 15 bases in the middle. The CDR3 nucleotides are TGTGCCAGCAGCCAGGCAACTCTGGTTGGCGAGCAGTACTTC. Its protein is CASSQATLVGEQYF.

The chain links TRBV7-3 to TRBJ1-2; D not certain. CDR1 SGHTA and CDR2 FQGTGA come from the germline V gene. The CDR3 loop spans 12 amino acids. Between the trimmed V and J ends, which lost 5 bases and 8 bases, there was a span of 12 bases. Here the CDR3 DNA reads TGTGCCAGCAGCGACAACAGAGGGGGCTACACCTTC. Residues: CASSDNRGGYTF.

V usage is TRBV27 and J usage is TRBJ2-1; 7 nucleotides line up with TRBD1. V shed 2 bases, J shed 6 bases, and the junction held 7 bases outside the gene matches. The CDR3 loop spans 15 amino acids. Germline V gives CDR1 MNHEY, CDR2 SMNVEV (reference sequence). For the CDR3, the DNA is TGTGCCAGCAGTTTAAGCCAGGGGGTGATCAATGAGCAGTTCTTC. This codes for CASSLSQGVINEQFF.

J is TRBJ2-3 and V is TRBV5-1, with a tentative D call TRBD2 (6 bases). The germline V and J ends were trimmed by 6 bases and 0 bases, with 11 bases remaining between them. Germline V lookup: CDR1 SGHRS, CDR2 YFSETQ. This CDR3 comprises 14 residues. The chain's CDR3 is CASKSGFSTDTQYF. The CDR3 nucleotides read TGCGCCAGCAAGAGCGGGTTTAGCACAGATACGCAGTATTTT.

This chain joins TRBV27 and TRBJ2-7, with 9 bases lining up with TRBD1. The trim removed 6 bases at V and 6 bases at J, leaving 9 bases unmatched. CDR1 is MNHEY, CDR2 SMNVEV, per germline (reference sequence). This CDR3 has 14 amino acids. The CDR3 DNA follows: TGTGCCAGCAGGGGACCCGGGACAGGGATCGAGCAGTACTTC. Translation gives CASRGPGTGIEQYF.

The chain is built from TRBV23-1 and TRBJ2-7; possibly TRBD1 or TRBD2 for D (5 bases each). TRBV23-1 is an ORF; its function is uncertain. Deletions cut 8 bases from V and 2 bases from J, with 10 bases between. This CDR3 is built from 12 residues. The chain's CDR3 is CASPLGAYEQYF. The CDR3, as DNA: TGCGCCAGCCCCCTGGGGGCCTACGAGCAGTACTTC.

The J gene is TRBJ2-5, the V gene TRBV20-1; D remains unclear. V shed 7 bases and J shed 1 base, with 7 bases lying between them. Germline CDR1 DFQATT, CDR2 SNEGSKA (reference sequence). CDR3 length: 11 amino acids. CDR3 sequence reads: CSGEPQETQYF. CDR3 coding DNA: TGCAGTGGAGAGCCCCAAGAGACCCAGTACTTC.

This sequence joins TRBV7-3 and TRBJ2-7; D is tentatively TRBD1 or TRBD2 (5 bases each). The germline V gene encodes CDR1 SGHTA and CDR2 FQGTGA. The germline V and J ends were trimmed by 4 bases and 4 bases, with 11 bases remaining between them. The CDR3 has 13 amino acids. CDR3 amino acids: CASSYAEGYEQYF. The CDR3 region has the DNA TGTGCCAGCAGCTACGCAGAGGGGTACGAGCAGTACTTC.

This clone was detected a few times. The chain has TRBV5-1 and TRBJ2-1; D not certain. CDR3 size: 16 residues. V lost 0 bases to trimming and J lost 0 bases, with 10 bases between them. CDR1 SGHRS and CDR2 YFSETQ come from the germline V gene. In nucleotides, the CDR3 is TGCGCCAGCAGCTTGGTGGGGTATAGCTCCTACAATGAGCAGTTCTTC. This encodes CASSLVGYSSYNEQFF.

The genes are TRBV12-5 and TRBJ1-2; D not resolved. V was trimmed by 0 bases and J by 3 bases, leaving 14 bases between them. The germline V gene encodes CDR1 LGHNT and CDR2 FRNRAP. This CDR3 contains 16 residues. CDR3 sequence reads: CASGLVGYSSDYGYTF. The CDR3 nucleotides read TGTGCTAGTGGTTTGGTAGGCTACAGCTCCGACTATGGCTACACCTTC.

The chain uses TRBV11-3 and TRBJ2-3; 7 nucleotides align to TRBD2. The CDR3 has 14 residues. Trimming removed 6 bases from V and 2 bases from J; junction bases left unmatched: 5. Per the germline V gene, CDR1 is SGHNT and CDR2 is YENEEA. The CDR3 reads CASSRSGATDTQYF. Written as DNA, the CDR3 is TGTGCCAGCAGTCGCAGCGGGGCCACAGATACGCAGTATTTT.

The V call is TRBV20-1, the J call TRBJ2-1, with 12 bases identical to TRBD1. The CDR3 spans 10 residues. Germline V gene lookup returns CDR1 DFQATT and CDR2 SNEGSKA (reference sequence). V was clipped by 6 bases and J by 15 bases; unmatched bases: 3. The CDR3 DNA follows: TGCAGTGCGGGACAGGGGGCGCCGTTCTTC. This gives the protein CSAGQGAPFF.

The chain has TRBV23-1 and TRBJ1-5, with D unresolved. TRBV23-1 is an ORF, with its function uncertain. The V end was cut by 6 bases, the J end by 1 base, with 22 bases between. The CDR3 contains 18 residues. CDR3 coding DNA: TGCGCCAGCAGCCGTCGTCTGAAGACAAAGGAAAGCAATCAGCCCCAGCATTTT. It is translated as CASSRRLKTKESNQPQHF.